This T cell receptor beta chain was sequenced during a study of graft-versus-host responses after intestinal transplantation. This CDR3 has 16 amino acids. Germline V CDR1 and CDR2: SGHDT, YYEEEE. Losses at the gene ends were 4 bases for V and 7 bases for J; bases not matched to a gene: 9. For this clone: Its antigen is unknown.

Findings and caveats of the study: Allografts of one patient group, those with graft-donor T cell macrochimerism, had high graft-versus-host to host-versus-graft clonal ratios.

Only in-frame clones appear in the TCRdb table, and some are missing; sequencing was by immunoSEQ multiplex PCR. Of tens of thousands of clones detected, about 93% appear once; the ten largest clones hold roughly 2.8%. The receptor's source is a human patient who received an intestinal transplant, so some T cells may come from the graft donor. The sample here was PBMCs, taken approximately four months after intestinal transplantation. This chain joins TRBV5-6 and TRBJ2-2; 11 nucleotides line up with TRBD2. DNA of the CDR3: TGTGCCAGCAGCCTTACTAGCGGGGGTTATGTCGGGGAGCTGTTTTTT. The encoded protein is CASSLTSGGYVGELFF. Drawing the rest from reference TRBV5-6 and TRBJ2-2, the complete variable domain is DAGVTQSPTHLIKTRGQQVTLRCSPKSGHDTVSWYQQALGQGPQFIFQYYEEEERQRGNFPDRFSGHQFPNYSSELNVNALLLGDSALYLCASSLTSGGYVGELFFGEGSRLTVL.